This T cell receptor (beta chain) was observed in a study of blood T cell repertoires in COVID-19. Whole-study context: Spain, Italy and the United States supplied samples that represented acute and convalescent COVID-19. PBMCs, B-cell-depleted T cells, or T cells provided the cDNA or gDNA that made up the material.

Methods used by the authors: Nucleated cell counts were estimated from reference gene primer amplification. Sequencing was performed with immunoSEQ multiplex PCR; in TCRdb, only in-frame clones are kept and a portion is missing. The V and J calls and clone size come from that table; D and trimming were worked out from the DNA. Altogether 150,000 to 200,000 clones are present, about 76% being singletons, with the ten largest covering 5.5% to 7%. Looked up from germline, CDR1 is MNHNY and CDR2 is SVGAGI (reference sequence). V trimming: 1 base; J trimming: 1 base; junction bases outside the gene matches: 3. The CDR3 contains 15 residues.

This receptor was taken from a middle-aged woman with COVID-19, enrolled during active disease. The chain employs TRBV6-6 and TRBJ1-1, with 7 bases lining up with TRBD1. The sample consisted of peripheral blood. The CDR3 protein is CASSYLGQRNTEAFF. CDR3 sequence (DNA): TGTGCCAGCAGTTACTTGGGACAGCGGAACACTGAAGCTTTCTTT.